The text below deals with one T cell receptor beta chain. This clone was seen only once. This clone's antigen is unknown. No qualities accompany the bases; no much larger clone lies one base away. This sample was included in a study of blood T cell repertoires in COVID-19 (dated by TCRdb to the early 2020s). For the study in its entirety: Collaborator samples came from the United States, Italy and Spain and covered acute and convalescent phases of COVID-19. The samples were drawn from the first 160 participants of the ongoing ImmuneRACE study and from 950 to 1,500 subjects provided by 6 global collaborators. Where available, HLA class I and class II types were obtained from metadata supplied by the sample provider rather than from assay-based typing. The sample metadata nearly always contained a de-identified subject ID, COVID-19 status, age in years and sex. Deeply sampled blood TCRbeta repertoires from subjects exposed to, actively infected with, or recovered from COVID-19 were included in the dataset. The material from the prospective study consisted of cDNA or gDNA derived from T cells, B-cell-depleted T cells, or PBMCs. The repertoires were released in a freely available public database intended as a resource for research on the immune response to SARS-CoV-2. The investigation overall reported the following: Clinical and demographic metadata were provided uncurated, with the amount varying by source and participant.

Participants in the prospective study were enrolled through a virtual design, were aged roughly 18 to 100 years, and lived in 24 United States geographic areas. In the prospective study, participants were assigned to cohorts based on the clinical history participants reported in a screening survey and a study questionnaire. Recovered participants in ImmuneRACE Cohort 3 were defined as having two consecutive negative NP/OP PCR tests, clearance from a healthcare professional, or resolution of symptoms. In the prospective study, mobile phlebotomists collected whole blood, serum and a nasopharyngeal or oropharyngeal swab from each participant. Additional blood draws and questionnaires over an approximately two-month period could optionally be provided by prospective study participants. Before DNA extraction, prospective study blood samples were shipped either frozen or at room temperature. TCRbeta CDR3 regions were amplified from genomic DNA by means of the immunoSEQ Assay, a bias-controlled multiplex PCR. From the authors' description of their analysis: The number of nucleated cells in each sample was estimated by amplification of reference gene primers within the assay. To quantify the absolute abundance of each unique TCRbeta CDR3 rearrangement, sequence reads were collapsed and filtered. For each sample, productive Simpson clonality was calculated as the square root of Simpson's diversity index across productive rearrangements. TCRdb mirrors the immuneACCESS table, restricted to in-frame sequences. Some clones are absent from its copies; in checked studies, under half trace to an unresolved V gene, and the reason for the others is unknown. V and J calls and clone size follow that table, whereas D and trimming were derived from the DNA. The sample has over 200,000 clones on record, 80% to 90% of them singletons. 15% to 18% of the sample comes from the top ten.

The sequence was collected from a man younger than 30 who had recovered from COVID-19. The sequenced sample was PBMCs or T cells enriched from blood (not recorded which).

This receptor has the CDR3 CASSPDKNEKLFF. The bases read TGCGCCAGCAGCCCAGACAAGAATGAAAAACTGTTTTTT. Rearrangement joined TRBV5-1 to TRBJ1-4; too little of a D gene remains to name it. Cut back by 4 bases and 5 bases, the V and J ends lie 9 bases apart. Inclusive of the bounding cysteine and phenylalanine, the CDR3 is 13 residues long. Only the CDR3 region is kept as DNA, spanning 39 bases read in frame from base 1. CDR1 and CDR2 (SGHRS, YFSETQ) derive from the germline V gene.